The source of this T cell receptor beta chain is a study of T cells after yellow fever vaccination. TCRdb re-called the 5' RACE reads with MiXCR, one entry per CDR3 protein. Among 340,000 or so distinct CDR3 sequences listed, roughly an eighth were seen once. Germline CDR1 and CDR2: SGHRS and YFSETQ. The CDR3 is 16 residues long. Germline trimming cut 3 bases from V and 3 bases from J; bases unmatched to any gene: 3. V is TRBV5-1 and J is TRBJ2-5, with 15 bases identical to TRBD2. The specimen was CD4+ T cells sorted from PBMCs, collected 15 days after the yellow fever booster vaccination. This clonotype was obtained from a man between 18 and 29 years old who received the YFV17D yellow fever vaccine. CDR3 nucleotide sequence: TGCGCCAGCAGCTCGGGACTAGCGGGGGGCGAAGAGACCCAGTACTTC. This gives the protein CASSSGLAGGEETQYF.